A selection of T cell receptor beta chains follows, all from one sample in a study of blood T cell repertoires in COVID-19. Here immunoSEQ multiplex PCR was the method, and the copy in TCRdb shows in-frame clones only, minus some. The data contain some 260,000 clones, roughly four fifths of them singletons. The sequencing input was peripheral blood. These receptors originate from a man of 80 years or more with acute or convalescent COVID-19. CDR3s include the opening cysteine and the closing phenylalanine or tryptophan. A D gene is named only where the DNA matches it firmly. Clone size appears in some rows only: once, few, many, or a class for an expanded clone.

v_gene,j_gene,abundance,d_gene,CDR3nt,CDR3aa
TRBV7-9,TRBJ1-5,once,TRBD1,TGTGCCAGCAGCTCCGGGACAGGGGGGACTTATAGCAATCAGCCCCAGCATTTT,CASSSGTGGTYSNQPQHF
TRBV27,TRBJ2-3,NA,TRBD1,TGTGCCAGCAGTTGGACAGGGTTGGGCACAGATACGCAGTATTTT,CASSWTGLGTDTQYF
TRBV11-3,TRBJ2-1,NA,TRBD2,TGTGCCAGCAGCCGGACTAGCGGGGGGGCCGCCTACAATGAGCAGTTCTTC,CASSRTSGGAAYNEQFF
TRBV11-2,TRBJ1-4,NA,NA,TGTGCCAGCAGCTTAGCCGGGTATGAAAAACTGTTTTTT,CASSLAGYEKLFF
TRBV7-2,TRBJ2-7,NA,TRBD2,TGTGCCAGCAGCTTAGCGCTCCCCCTAGCGGGAGTAGACGAGCAGTACTTC,CASSLALPLAGVDEQYF
TRBV2,TRBJ2-6,NA,TRBD2,TGTGCCAGCAAGGCCCTAGCGGGAGTCGCCCCTGGGGCCAACGTCCTGACTTTC,CASKALAGVAPGANVLTF
TRBV5-4,TRBJ2-1,NA,NA,TGTGCCAGCAGCTTGGCCGGGGCAGGGGTCGCCTACAATGAGCAGTTCTTC,CASSLAGAGVAYNEQFF
TRBV6-5,TRBJ1-1,NA,NA,TGTGCCAGCAGTTACTCGTATCTGGCGGCGACTGAAGCTTTCTTT,CASSYSYLAATEAFF
TRBV10-3,TRBJ2-1,NA,TRBD2,TGTGCCATCAGTGAGTATCTAGCGGGGAGTAATGAGCAGTTCTTC,CAISEYLAGSNEQFF
TRBV6-5,TRBJ2-7,NA,NA,TGTGCCAGCAGTCCAGGGTTAAGGGGCTACGAGCAGTACTTC,CASSPGLRGYEQYF
TRBV3-1/TRBV3-2,TRBJ2-7,few,NA,TGTGCCAGCAGCGTGATGATAGCCCACGAGCAGTACTTC,CASSVMIAHEQYF
TRBV14,TRBJ1-2,NA,TRBD1,TGTGCCAGCAGCCCACCGGGACAGGGAAGTGGCTACACCTTC,CASSPPGQGSGYTF
TRBV5-6,TRBJ2-2,NA,TRBD1,TGTGCCAGCAGCTTGAACAGGGGGGCGGCCGGGGAGCTGTTTTTT,CASSLNRGAAGELFF
TRBV7-9,TRBJ2-5,once,TRBD1,TGTGCCAGCCTCATCCCAGCCGGGGACAGCCTACAAGAGACCCAGTACTTC,CASLIPAGDSLQETQYF
TRBV7-9,TRBJ2-2,NA,TRBD1,TGTGCCAGCAGCGTGATGACAGGGGTGGGCACCGGGGAGCTGTTTTTT,CASSVMTGVGTGELFF
TRBV6-5,TRBJ2-3,NA,TRBD2,TGTGCCAGCACTAGCGGGGGGCCAACGCAGTATTTT,CASTSGGPTQYF
TRBV28,TRBJ1-5,NA,NA,TGTGCCAGCAGTTTATGGGAGGCTTATAGCAATCAGCCCCAGCATTTT,CASSLWEAYSNQPQHF
TRBV29-1,TRBJ2-7,NA,TRBD1,TGCAGCGTAGCCTCGGGACAGGGAGCCTACGAGCAGTACTTC,CSVASGQGAYEQYF
TRBV9,TRBJ2-5,NA,TRBD2,TGTGCCAGCAGCGTAGGGGGGACTAGCGGGCTCGAGACCCAGTACTTC,CASSVGGTSGLETQYF
TRBV7-2,TRBJ2-1,NA,NA,TGTGCCAGCAGCTTATCGACAGGTCCATACAATGAGCAGTTCTTC,CASSLSTGPYNEQFF
TRBV27,TRBJ1-5,NA,NA,TGTGCCAGCAGTTTATCAAGGGGAGGCCAGCCCCAGCATTTT,CASSLSRGGQPQHF
TRBV15,TRBJ2-7,NA,NA,TGTGCCACCAGCAGAGACCCGGTCTACGAGCAGTACTTC,CATSRDPVYEQYF
TRBV14,TRBJ2-3,NA,NA,TGTGCCAGCAGCCAAGATTGGGCTCTCAGTTCCACAGATACGCAGTATTTT,CASSQDWALSSTDTQYF
TRBV18,TRBJ1-1,NA,NA,TGTGCCAGCTCAGCGCACAGGGACACTGAAGCTTTCTTT,CASSAHRDTEAFF
TRBV28,TRBJ1-2,NA,NA,TGTGCCAGCAGTTTGGGGACAACTAACTATGGCTACACCTTC,CASSLGTTNYGYTF
TRBV12-1,TRBJ1-6,NA,NA,TGTGCCAGCAGCTTTGGGTTAGAAGCAAGCTCCTATAATTCACCCCTCCACTTT,CASSFGLEASSYNSPLHF
TRBV24-1,TRBJ2-5,NA,TRBD1,TGTGCCACCAGTGGCTGGCCAGGGGGCGAGGAGACCCAGTACTTC,CATSGWPGGEETQYF
TRBV19,TRBJ2-7,NA,NA,TGTGCCAGTAGTTCCCTAGGCGCGGAGCAGTACTTC,CASSSLGAEQYF
TRBV19,TRBJ1-2,NA,TRBD1,TGTGCCAGTAGTCTCCGGACAGGGGGCGCCTACTATGGCTACACCTTC,CASSLRTGGAYYGYTF
TRBV7-8,TRBJ1-5,NA,TRBD1,TGTGCCAGCAGCATTGGACAGGGCAATCAGCCCCAGCATTTT,CASSIGQGNQPQHF
TRBV29-1,TRBJ2-7,NA,TRBD1,TGCAGCGTTGAAGTCAAACAGGGGGCCCACTACGAGCAGTACTTC,CSVEVKQGAHYEQYF
TRBV6-1,TRBJ1-2,few,TRBD1,TGTGCCAGCAGTGAAGGACAGGGACTGGTTCGGGGCTACACCTTC,CASSEGQGLVRGYTF
TRBV27,TRBJ2-7,NA,TRBD2,TGTGCCAGCATCAAGACTGGGACTAGCGGGAGCTACGAGCAGTACTTC,CASIKTGTSGSYEQYF
TRBV5-1,TRBJ1-3,NA,NA,TGCGCCAGCAGCTCGGAGTGGAGCTCTGGAAACACCATATATTTT,CASSSEWSSGNTIYF
TRBV5-5,TRBJ1-1,NA,NA,TGTGCCAGCAGCTTGGAGTGGGCCACTGAAGCTTTCTTT,CASSLEWATEAFF